This T cell receptor beta chain is drawn from a study of T cells in Graves' hyperthyroidism and ophthalmopathy. Study background: Peripheral blood was drawn at first diagnosis, prior to all treatment. General observations from the study: In the blood, most expanded thyroid clonotypes above 0.001 appeared as well. Before onset, ophthalmopathy was predicted by the model a median 6.5 months earlier.

Any patient presenting with uncontrolled infection, other autoimmune disease, pregnancy or lactation was left out. Researchers amplified the TCR beta CDR3 regions from RNA transcripts. HTBI primers were the set used in a first-round RT-PCR of the TCR CDR3. TCRdb reanalysed the multiplex PCR reads using MiXCR and keeps one entry per CDR3 protein. The table lists over 500,000 distinct CDR3 sequences, about 16% of them singletons, with 25% to 35% in the top ten. A few counts support this clonotype. The antigen is undetermined. This receptor was identified in a woman between 25 and 40 years old with Graves' ophthalmopathy. Sequenced: blood.

This CDR3 is CASLKNREVTGELFF. In DNA, the CDR3 is TGTGCCAGCTTAAAAAACAGGGAGGTCACCGGGGAGCTGTTTTTT. The genes are TRBV27 and TRBJ2-2; possibly TRBD1 or TRBD2 for D (6 bases each). CDR1 is MNHEY and CDR2 is SMNVEV in the germline V gene (reference sequence). V lost 8 bases and J 4 bases, leaving 17 bases between the germline ends. This CDR3 is built from 15 residues.